These T cell receptor beta chains were read from a single sample in a study of Ad26.COV2.S vaccination and SARS-CoV-2 variants. Generated by immunoSEQ multiplex PCR, the TCRdb table keeps only in-frame clones and is missing some. In the table there are roughly 700,000 clones, 89% of which are singletons. The source was peripheral blood, collected in a trial of Ad26.COV2.S vaccine versus placebo. These receptors were taken from a person between 18 and 59 years old who received the Ad26.COV2.S COVID-19 vaccine or a placebo. Each CDR3 is given with its conserved first and last residue. The D gene is left open where the match is weak. Only part of the rows carry a size: once, few, many, or a class if the clone is expanded.

clone size	D gene	V gene	J gene	CDR3 protein	CDR3 DNA
NA	NA	TRBV7-3	TRBJ2-3	CASSLGSGSPTDTQYF	TGTGCCAGCAGCTTAGGCTCAGGGTCCCCCACAGATACGCAGTATTTT
NA	NA	TRBV15	TRBJ1-2	CATSRVDGYGYTF	TGTGCCACCAGCAGAGTTGACGGCTATGGCTACACCTTC
NA	NA	TRBV5-1	TRBJ1-4	CASSLGAANEKLFF	TGCGCCAGCAGCTTGGGGGCAGCTAATGAAAAACTGTTTTTT
NA	NA	TRBV9	TRBJ1-3	CASSVVGGPGNTIYF	TGTGCCAGCAGCGTAGTCGGGGGGCCCGGAAACACCATATATTTT
once	NA	TRBV20-1	TRBJ2-7	CSASKAAYEQYF	TGCAGTGCTAGTAAGGCAGCCTACGAGCAGTACTTC
NA	TRBD2	TRBV18	TRBJ2-5	CASSLTTGTSGQETQYF	TGTGCCAGCTCACTTACTACCGGGACTAGCGGGCAAGAGACCCAGTACTTC
NA	NA	TRBV11-2	TRBJ2-1	CASRRDRGGGNEQFF	TGTGCCAGCAGACGAGACAGGGGAGGGGGCAATGAGCAGTTCTTC
NA	TRBD1	TRBV6-2/TRBV6-3	TRBJ2-2	CASSLGTGGTGELFF	TGTGCCAGCAGTCTTGGGACAGGGGGAACCGGGGAGCTGTTTTTT
once	NA	TRBV5-5	TRBJ2-5	CASRRDGTWGTQYF	TGTGCCAGCCGGAGGGACGGAACCTGGGGGACCCAGTACTTC
NA	NA	TRBV29-1	TRBJ1-2	CSVLTGLYGYTF	TGCAGCGTTCTGACAGGACTCTATGGCTACACCTTC
once	TRBD1	TRBV15	TRBJ1-6	CATAGQANSPLHF	TGTGCCACCGCGGGACAGGCCAATTCACCCCTCCACTTT
few	TRBD1	TRBV5-1	TRBJ1-6	CASSFDRGRSPLHF	TGCGCCAGCAGCTTCGACAGGGGGCGATCACCCCTCCACTTT
NA	NA	TRBV7-2	TRBJ1-1	CASSFKQGPTEAFF	TGTGCCAGCAGCTTTAAACAGGGTCCCACTGAAGCTTTCTTT
NA	NA	TRBV29-1	TRBJ2-1	CSVGGRSNNEQFF	TGCAGCGTTGGAGGGAGGTCAAACAATGAGCAGTTCTTC
NA	TRBD1	TRBV7-2	TRBJ2-7	CASETGVSSYEQYF	TGTGCCAGTGAGACAGGGGTGAGCTCCTACGAGCAGTACTTC
NA	NA	TRBV5-4	TRBJ2-5	CASSWGAAYQETQYF	TGTGCCAGCAGCTGGGGGGCAGCGTACCAAGAGACCCAGTACTTC
NA	NA	TRBV7-2	TRBJ1-2	CASSPPSNPLPYGYTF	TGTGCCAGCAGCCCCCCGTCTAACCCCCTTCCCTATGGCTACACCTTC
once	TRBD2	TRBV6-1	TRBJ2-2	CASSESLAGNTGELFF	TGTGCCAGCAGTGAATCCCTAGCGGGCAACACCGGGGAGCTGTTTTTT
NA	NA	TRBV7-9	TRBJ2-7	CASSRGGGRTAW	TGTGCCAGCAGCCGAGGGGGGGGGAGGACAGCTTGG
NA	NA	TRBV29-1	TRBJ2-2	CSPYSGTGELFF	TGCAGCCCTTACTCAGGGACCGGGGAGCTGTTTTTT
NA	NA	TRBV30	TRBJ2-1	CAWSVLRTSTNEQFF	TGTGCCTGGAGTGTTTTAAGAACTAGTACCAATGAGCAGTTCTTC
NA	NA	TRBV24-1	TRBJ2-1	CATGVDGEQFF	TGTGCCACCGGGGTGGACGGTGAGCAGTTCTTC
NA	TRBD1	TRBV5-1	TRBJ1-2	CASSPRDSPSYGYTF	TGCGCCAGCAGCCCGAGGGACAGCCCCAGCTATGGCTACACCTTC
NA	TRBD2	TRBV5-1	TRBJ2-1	CASSFTSGDEQFF	TGCGCCAGCAGCTTTACCAGCGGGGACGAGCAGTTCTTC
NA	NA	TRBV5-1	TRBJ2-5	CASSPGTYEETQYF	TGCGCCAGCAGCCCCGGGACGTATGAAGAGACCCAGTACTTC